The T cell receptor beta chain described here comes from a study of T-cell reconstitution after alpha-beta-depleted transplantation in children. Unique molecular identifiers were used to barcode this TCRbeta library. TCRdb independently ran MiXCR on the PCR reads; one entry per CDR3 protein. This sample has 230,000 or so distinct CDR3 sequences; about 12% occur once, and the top ten carry about 2.6%. This clonotype came up many times. The V and J ends lost 0 bases and 1 base, in that order; junction bases with no gene match: 14. This CDR3 is 21 amino acids long. CDR1 and CDR2 (germline): MGHRA, YSYEKL.

The chain joins TRBV4-1 to TRBJ2-6; 8 bases agree with TRBD1. This sequence originates from a human donor who donated a stem cell graft to a child with acute lymphoblastic leukemia. The material sequenced was PBMCs from the stem cell graft donor, taken from the stem cell graft. CDR3 residues: CASSQDEIRRQGFSGANVLTF. In nucleotides, the CDR3 is TGCGCCAGCAGCCAAGACGAGATAAGGAGACAGGGGTTTTCTGGGGCCAACGTCCTGACTTTC.